This T cell receptor beta chain appears in the sequencing data of a study of memory B cells and T cells in multiple sclerosis. With respect to this clone: Its antigen is unknown.

Study-wide findings and caveats: Shared clonotype counts depended on differing compartment clone-set sizes and were normalized.

CFSE-dim autoproliferating and CFSE-high non-proliferating T cells from unstimulated culture were sequenced separately. Cultures began with about 4.6x10^7 CFSE-labeled PBMCs, unstimulated for about 7 days, with replicate wells pooled. Without exogenous stimuli, 0.45 to 0.55 uM CFSE-labeled PBMCs were cultured serum-free. TCRdb keeps only in-frame clones here, not all; method: immunoSEQ multiplex PCR. The sample consists of 9,000 to 15,000 clones, about 83% of them appearing once. Germline loops: CDR1 SGHRS, CDR2 YFSETQ. V was shortened by 4 bases and J by 1 base, with 11 bases between the two germline ends. The CDR3 contains 14 residues.

The sequencing input was PBMCs from blood kept in culture. This receptor was identified in a human donor with multiple sclerosis. The chain uses TRBV5-1 and TRBJ1-1; D is possibly TRBD1 (5 bases). CDR3 sequence (DNA): TGCGCCAGCAGCGTCAACACAGGGAACACTGAAGCTTTCTTT. Protein sequence: CASSVNTGNTEAFF.